This TCR beta chain appears in the sequencing data of a study of T cells in Graves' hyperthyroidism and ophthalmopathy (dated by TCRdb to the late 2010s). With respect to the entire study: Peripheral blood was sampled at the time of initial diagnosis, prior to any treatment. The 75 to 100 discovery patients were randomly split 7:3 into training and test sets. In addition, the study compared T-cell repertoires in thyroid tissue and in blood from roughly 6 Graves' hyperthyroidism patients. The paper describes TCR Vbeta CDR3 sequencing of roughly 130 peripheral blood samples, made up of about 41 ophthalmopathy patients, approximately 73 hyperthyroidism patients and 17 progressor patients. A discovery cohort of roughly 100 patients, approximately 44 with Graves' ophthalmopathy and 55 to 60 with stable Graves' hyperthyroidism, was used to find distinguishing TCR V-J signatures. Whether ophthalmopathy could be predicted prospectively was tested in an independent validation cohort made up of fewer than 20 hyperthyroidism patients plus 17 patients who later progressed to ophthalmopathy. After sampling, hyperthyroidism patients received methimazole starting at 30 mg daily, and ophthalmopathy patients received high-dose intravenous methylprednisolone. Study-wide findings and limitations: In validation, the model predicted progression to ophthalmopathy a median of 6.5 months before onset, with 65% to 71% sensitivity and 72.22% specificity. No statistical method was used to fix the sample size in advance, and group allocation was not hidden from the investigators. Most expanded thyroid clonotypes (frequency above 0.001) were also found in blood, which suggests that blood repertoires may mirror thyroid immune responses. In cross-validation, a model built on a 13 V-J signature told ophthalmopathy apart from stable hyperthyroidism with 87.88% sensitivity and around 83% specificity, and in testing the same model reached 80%/75%.

In the germline V gene, CDR1 corresponds to SGHTA and CDR2 to FQGNSA. There are 16 amino acids in the CDR3, from cysteine to phenylalanine inclusive. Of all the DNA, just the CDR3 is kept, 48 bases in frame from base 1. V loses 3 bases at its end and J loses 4 bases; junction bases beyond the gene matches: 6. Stable Graves' hyperthyroidism was defined as no progression to ophthalmopathy during 18 months of follow-up. Hyperthyroidism patients were newly diagnosed, with disease duration under 2 months, and aged 18 to 65 years. Any patient with an uncontrolled infection, another autoimmune disease, pregnancy or lactation was excluded. Diagnoses were established on the basis of clinical symptoms, serum thyroxine and TRAb, thyroid ultrasound, and orbital computed tomography. PBMCs were isolated from more than 9 ml of fresh peripheral blood by Ficoll-Paque density gradient centrifugation. Total RNA was extracted with Trizol reagent, and quality was checked on an Agilent 2100 Bioanalyzer.

The TCR beta CDR3 regions were amplified from the RNA transcripts. A first-round RT-PCR of the TCR CDR3 used the HTBI primer set with the Qiagen OneStep RT-PCR kit. The libraries were constructed in a second round of multiplex PCR and then size-selected and purified. Paired-end sequencing of the libraries was performed with 100 bp reads on an Illumina HiSeq2000. Turning to the authors' computational methods: SOAPnuke was used to process the raw data, throwing out any read that contained adapters or uncalled bases, had a mean Phred below 15, or lacked an exact constant-primer or identifier match. COPE v1.2.5 was used to merge the high-quality paired reads, and each unique nucleotide sequence was defined as a clonotype. Clonotypes were aligned to IMGT TRBV, TRBD and TRBJ reference segments using MiTCR v1.1. The analysis included only V-J combinations with a frequency above 0.0001, which together covered 99% to 99.2% of the repertoires. A TCS score was defined as the ratio between F50 (clonal expansion) and ExV (chaos), using BLOSUM62-based TCRdist between CDR3 peptides within each V-J. Welch's t-statistics and random forest reduced 500 to 650 V-J features to 10 to 15, which were used in a naive Bayes classifier (R e1071). TCRdb handled the public reads itself, with Q25 trimming in fastp and clone calling in MiXCR, and kept productive beta chains. Each record represents a unique CDR3 protein, reported with the most common genes and DNA among its rows. TCRdb's processing, not the authors', yielded these V and J calls. Here the sample has hundreds of thousands of distinct CDR3 sequences; approximately 14% occur a single time. Of the sample, over 11% is held by the ten largest clones.

The sample holds many counts of this clonotype. No cognate antigen has been identified for it. Base qualities are missing; no much larger clone stands one base away. The chain was built from TRBV7-2 and TRBJ2-2; 9 nucleotides in the junction match TRBD1. Sequencing was done on a sample of blood. The source is a woman aged 40 to 50 with Graves' hyperthyroidism. The CDR3 amino acid sequence is: CASSFPGQGGTGELFF. The nucleotide sequence is given as TGTGCCAGCAGCTTCCCGGGACAGGGAGGCACCGGGGAGCTGTTTTTT. This CDR3, with the reference TRBV7-2 and TRBJ2-2 proteins standing in past its ends, gives the full variable domain GAGVSQSPSNKVTEKGKDVELRCDPISGHTALYWYRQSLGQGLEFLIYFQGNSAPDKSGLPSDRFSAERTGGSVSTLTIQRTQQEDSAVYLCASSFPGQGGTGELFFGEGSRLTVL.